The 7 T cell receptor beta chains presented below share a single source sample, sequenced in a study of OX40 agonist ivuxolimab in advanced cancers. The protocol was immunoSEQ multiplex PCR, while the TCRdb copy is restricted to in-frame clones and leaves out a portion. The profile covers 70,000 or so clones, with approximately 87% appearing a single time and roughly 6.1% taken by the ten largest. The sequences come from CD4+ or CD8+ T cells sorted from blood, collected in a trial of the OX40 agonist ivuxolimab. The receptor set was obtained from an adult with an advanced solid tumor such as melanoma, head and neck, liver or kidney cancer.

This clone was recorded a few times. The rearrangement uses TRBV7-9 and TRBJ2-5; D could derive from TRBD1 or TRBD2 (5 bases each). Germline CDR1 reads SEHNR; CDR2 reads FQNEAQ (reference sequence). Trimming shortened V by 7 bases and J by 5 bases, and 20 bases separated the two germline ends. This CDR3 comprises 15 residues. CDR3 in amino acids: CASTRNSGAQETQYF. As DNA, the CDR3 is TGTGCCAGCACCCGTAACTCCGGGGCTCAGGAGACCCAGTACTTC. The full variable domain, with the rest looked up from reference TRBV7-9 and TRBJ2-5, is DTGVSQNPRHKITKRGQNVTFRCDPISEHNRLYWYRQTLGQGPEFLTYFQNEAQLEKSRLLSDRFSAERPKGSFSTLEIQRTEQGDSAMYLCASTRNSGAQETQYFGPGTRLLVL.

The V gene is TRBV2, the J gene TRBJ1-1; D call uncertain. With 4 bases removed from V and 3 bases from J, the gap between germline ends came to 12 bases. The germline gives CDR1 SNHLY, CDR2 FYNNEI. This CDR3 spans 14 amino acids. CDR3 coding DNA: TGTGCCAGCAGTGGAGGGTTGGGGTACACTGAAGCTTTCTTT. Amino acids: CASSGGLGYTEAFF.

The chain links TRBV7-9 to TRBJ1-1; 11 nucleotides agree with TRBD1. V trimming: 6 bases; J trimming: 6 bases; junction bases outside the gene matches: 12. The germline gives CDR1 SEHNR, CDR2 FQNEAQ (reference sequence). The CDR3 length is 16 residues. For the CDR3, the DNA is TGTGCCAGCAGACATCGAAACAGGACAGGGGGCCCTGAAGCTTTCTTT. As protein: CASRHRNRTGGPEAFF.

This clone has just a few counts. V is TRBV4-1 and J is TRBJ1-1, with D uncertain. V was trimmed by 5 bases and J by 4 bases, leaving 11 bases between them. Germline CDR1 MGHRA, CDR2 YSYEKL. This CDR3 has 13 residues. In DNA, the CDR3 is TGCGCCAGCAGCTCCCGAGAGGTCACTGAAGCTTTCTTT. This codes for CASSSREVTEAFF.

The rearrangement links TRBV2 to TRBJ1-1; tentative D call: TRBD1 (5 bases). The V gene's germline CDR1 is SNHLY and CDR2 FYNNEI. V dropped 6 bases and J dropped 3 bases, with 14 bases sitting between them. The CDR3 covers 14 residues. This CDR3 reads CASRYQGGDTEAFF. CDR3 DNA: TGTGCCAGCAGGTATCAGGGAGGGGACACTGAAGCTTTCTTT.

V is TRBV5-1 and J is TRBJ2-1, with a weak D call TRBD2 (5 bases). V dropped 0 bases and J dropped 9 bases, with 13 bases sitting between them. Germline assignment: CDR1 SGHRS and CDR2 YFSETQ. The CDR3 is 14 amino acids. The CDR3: CASSLDVLVGEQFF. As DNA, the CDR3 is TGCGCCAGCAGCTTGGACGTACTAGTAGGTGAGCAGTTCTTC.

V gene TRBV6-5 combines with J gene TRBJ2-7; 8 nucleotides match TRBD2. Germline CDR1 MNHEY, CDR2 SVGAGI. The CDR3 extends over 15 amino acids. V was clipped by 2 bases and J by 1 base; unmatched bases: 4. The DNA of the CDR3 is TGTGCCAGCAGTTACACGGGAGGGGATTCCTACGAGCAGTACTTC. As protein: CASSYTGGDSYEQYF.